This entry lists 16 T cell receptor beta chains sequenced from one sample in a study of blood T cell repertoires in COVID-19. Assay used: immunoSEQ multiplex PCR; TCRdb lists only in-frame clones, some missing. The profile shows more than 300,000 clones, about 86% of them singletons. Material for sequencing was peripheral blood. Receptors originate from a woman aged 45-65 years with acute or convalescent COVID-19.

The CDR3 sequence is CASSGLSGVDTDTQYF. The CDR3 DNA sequence: TGTGCCAGCAGCGGTCTCTCAGGGGTGGACACAGATACGCAGTATTTT. The chain joins TRBV9 to TRBJ2-3; D perhaps matches TRBD1 (6 bases). Per the germline V gene, CDR1 is SGDLS and CDR2 is YYNGEE. The CDR3 runs to 16 residues. The V end was cut by 3 bases, the J end by 2 bases, with 16 bases between.

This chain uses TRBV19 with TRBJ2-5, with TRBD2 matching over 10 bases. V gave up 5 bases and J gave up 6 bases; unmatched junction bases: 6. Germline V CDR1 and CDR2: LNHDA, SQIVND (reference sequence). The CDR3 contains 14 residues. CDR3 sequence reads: CASSSLAGVKTQYF. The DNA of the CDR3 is TGTGCCAGTAGTTCCCTAGCGGGAGTGAAGACCCAGTACTTC. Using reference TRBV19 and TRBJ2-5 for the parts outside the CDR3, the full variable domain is DGGITQSPKYLFRKEGQNVTLSCEQNLNHDAMYWYRQDPGQGLRLIYYSQIVNDFQKGDIAEGYSVSREKKESFPLTVTSAQKNPTAFYLCASSSLAGVKTQYFGPGTRLLVL.

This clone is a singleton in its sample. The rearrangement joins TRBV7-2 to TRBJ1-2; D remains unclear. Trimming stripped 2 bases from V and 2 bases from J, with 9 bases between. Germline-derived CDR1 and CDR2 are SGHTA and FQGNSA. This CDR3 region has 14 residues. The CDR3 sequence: CASSLTYSNYGYTF. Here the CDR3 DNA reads TGTGCCAGCAGCTTAACATATAGCAACTATGGCTACACCTTC.

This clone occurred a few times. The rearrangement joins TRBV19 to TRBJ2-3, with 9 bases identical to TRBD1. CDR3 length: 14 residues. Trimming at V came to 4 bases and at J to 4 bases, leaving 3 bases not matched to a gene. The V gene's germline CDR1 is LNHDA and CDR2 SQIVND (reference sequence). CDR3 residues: CASSKQGAADTQYF. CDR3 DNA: TGTGCCAGTAGTAAACAGGGGGCGGCAGATACGCAGTATTTT.

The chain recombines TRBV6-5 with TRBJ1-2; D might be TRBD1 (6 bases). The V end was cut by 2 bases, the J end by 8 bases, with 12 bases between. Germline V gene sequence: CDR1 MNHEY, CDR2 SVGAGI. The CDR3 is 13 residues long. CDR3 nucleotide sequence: TGTGCCAGCAGTTACCAACAGGGTTTCGGCTACACCTTC. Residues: CASSYQQGFGYTF.

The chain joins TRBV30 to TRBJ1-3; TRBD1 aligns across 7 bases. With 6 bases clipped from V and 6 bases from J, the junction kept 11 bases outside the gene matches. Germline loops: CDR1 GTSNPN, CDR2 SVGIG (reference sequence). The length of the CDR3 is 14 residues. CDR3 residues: CACYRGIKANTIYF. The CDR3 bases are TGTGCCTGTTACAGGGGAATCAAGGCAAACACCATATATTTT. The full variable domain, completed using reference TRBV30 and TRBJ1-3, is SQTIHQWPATLVQPVGSPLSLECTVEGTSNPNLYWYRQAAGRGLQLLFYSVGIGQISSEVPQNLSASRPQDRQFILSSKKLLLSDSGFYLCACYRGIKANTIYFGEGSWLTVV.

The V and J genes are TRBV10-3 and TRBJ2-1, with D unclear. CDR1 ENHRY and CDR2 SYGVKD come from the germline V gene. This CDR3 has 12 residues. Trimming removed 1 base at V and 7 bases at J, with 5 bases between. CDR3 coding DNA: TGTGCCATCAGTGAGTACGGGAATGAGCAGTTCTTC. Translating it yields CAISEYGNEQFF.

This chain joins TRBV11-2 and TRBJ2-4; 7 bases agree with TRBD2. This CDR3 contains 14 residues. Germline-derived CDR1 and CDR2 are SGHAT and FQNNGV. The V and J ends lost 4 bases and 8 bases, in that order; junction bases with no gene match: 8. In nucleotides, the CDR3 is TGTGCCAGCAGCTCCGTAGCGGGCACGGACATTCAGTACTTC. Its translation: CASSSVAGTDIQYF.

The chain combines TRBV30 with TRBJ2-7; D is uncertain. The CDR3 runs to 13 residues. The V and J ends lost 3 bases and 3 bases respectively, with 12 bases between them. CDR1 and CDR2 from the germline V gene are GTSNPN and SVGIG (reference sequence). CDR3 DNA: TGTGCCTGGAGACCCTTGAGGAGCTACGAGCAGTACGTC. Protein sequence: CAWRPLRSYEQYV.

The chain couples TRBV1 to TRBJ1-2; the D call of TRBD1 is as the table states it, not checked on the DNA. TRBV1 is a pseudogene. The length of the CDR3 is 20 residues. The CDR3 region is CTSSQVPQRDRGPKGYGYTF. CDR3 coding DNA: TGCACCAGCAGCCAAGTGCCCCAACGGGACAGGGGCCCGAAGGGCTATGGCTACACCTTC.

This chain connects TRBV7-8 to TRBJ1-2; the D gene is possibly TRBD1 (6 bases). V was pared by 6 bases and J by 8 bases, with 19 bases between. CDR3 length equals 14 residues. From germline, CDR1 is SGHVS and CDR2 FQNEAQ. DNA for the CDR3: TGTGCCAGCAGTCCCGGGACATATTACGGAGGCTACACCTTC. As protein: CASSPGTYYGGYTF. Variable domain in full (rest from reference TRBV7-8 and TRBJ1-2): GAGVSQSPRYKVAKRGQDVALRCDPISGHVSLFWYQQALGQGPEFLTYFQNEAQLDKSGLPSDRFFAERPEGSVSTLKIQRTQQEDSAVYLCASSPGTYYGGYTFGSGTRLTVV.

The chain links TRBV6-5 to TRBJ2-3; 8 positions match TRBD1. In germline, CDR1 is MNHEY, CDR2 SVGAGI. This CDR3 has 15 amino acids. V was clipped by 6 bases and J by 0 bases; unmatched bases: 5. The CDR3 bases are TGTGCCAGCAGGAGACAGGGGACTAGCACAGATACGCAGTATTTT. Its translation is CASRRQGTSTDTQYF.

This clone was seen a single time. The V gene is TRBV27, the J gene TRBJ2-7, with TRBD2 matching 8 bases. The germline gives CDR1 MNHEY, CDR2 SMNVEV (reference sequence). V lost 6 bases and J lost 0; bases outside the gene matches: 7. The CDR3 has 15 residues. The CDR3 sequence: CASRGREEFSYEQYF. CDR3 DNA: TGTGCCAGCAGGGGGCGGGAGGAGTTCTCCTACGAGCAGTACTTC.

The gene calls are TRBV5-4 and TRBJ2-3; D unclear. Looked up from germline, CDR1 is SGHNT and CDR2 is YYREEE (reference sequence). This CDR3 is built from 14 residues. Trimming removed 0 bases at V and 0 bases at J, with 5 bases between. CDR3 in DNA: TGTGCCAGCAGCTTGGTCAGTAGCACAGATACGCAGTATTTT. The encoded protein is CASSLVSSTDTQYF.

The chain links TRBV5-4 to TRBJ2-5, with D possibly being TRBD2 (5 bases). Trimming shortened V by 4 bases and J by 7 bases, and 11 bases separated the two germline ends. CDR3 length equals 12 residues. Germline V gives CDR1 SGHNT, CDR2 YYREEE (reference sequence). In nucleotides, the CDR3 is TGTGCCAGCAGCCCTCCTGAGGGGACCCAGTACTTC. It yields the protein CASSPPEGTQYF. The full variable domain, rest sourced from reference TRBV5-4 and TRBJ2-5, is ETGVTQSPTHLIKTRGQQVTLRCSSQSGHNTVSWYQQALGQGPQFIFQYYREEENGRGNFPPRFSGLQFPNYSSELNVNALELDDSALYLCASSPPEGTQYFGPGTRLLVL.

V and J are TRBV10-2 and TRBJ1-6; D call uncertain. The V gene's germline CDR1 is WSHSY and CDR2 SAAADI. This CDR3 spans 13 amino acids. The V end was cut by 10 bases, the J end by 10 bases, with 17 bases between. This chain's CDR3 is CAIHGGVCSPLHF. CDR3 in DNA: TGCGCCATCCATGGCGGGGTTTGCTCACCCCTCCACTTT.